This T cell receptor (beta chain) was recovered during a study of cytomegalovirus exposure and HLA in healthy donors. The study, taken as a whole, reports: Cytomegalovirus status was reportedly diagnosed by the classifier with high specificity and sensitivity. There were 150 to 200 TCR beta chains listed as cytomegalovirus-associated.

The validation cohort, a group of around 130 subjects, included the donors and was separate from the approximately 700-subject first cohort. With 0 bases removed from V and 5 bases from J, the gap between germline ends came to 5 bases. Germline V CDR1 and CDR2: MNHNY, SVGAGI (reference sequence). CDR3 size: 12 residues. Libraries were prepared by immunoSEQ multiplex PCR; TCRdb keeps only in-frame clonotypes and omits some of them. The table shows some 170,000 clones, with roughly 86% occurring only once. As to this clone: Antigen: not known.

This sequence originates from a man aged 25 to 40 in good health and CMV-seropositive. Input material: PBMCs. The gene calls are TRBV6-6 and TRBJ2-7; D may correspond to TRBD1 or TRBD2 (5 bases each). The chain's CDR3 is CASSYSGDEQYF. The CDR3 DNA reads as TGTGCCAGCAGTTACTCGGGGGACGAGCAGTACTTC.